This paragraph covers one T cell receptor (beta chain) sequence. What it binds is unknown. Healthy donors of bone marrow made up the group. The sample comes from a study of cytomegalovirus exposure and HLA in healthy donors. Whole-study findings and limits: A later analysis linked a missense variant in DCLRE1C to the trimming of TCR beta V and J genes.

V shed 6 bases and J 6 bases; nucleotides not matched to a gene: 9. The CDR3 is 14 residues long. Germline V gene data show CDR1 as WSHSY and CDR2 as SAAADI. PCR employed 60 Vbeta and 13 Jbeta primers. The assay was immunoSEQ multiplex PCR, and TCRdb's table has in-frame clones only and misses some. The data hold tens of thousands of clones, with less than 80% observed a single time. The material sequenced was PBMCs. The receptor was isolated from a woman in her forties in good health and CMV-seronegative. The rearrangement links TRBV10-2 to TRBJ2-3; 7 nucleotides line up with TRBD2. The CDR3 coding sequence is TGCGCCAGCAGAGCGGGGCCCCCCGTTGATACGCAGTATTTT. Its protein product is CASRAGPPVDTQYF.